The text below deals with one T cell receptor beta chain. How the authors handled the data: Reference gene primer amplification yielded estimated nucleated cell counts. TCRdb's copy holds only in-frame clones and misses some; the assay was immunoSEQ multiplex PCR. D and trimming come from the DNA, and the V and J calls and clone size come from that table. The sample lists some 110,000 clones, around 85% occurring once. The data are from a study of blood T cell repertoires in COVID-19. In the study overall: The United States, Italy and Spain were the sources of the acute and convalescent COVID-19 samples. The analysed material was cDNA or gDNA that came from T cells, B-cell-depleted T cells, or PBMCs.

V dropped 6 bases and J dropped 1 base, with 21 bases sitting between them. Germline CDR1 MDHEN, CDR2 SYDVKM. CDR3 length: 17 residues. Sequencing was done on a sample of peripheral blood. The clonotype originates from a man between 65 and 85 years old who had recovered from COVID-19. This rearrangement joins TRBV28 to TRBJ1-1; D call uncertain. CDR3 in DNA: TGTGCCAGCAGCCGTATTCCCTCTAAATATTGGAACACTGAAGCTTTCTTT. Its protein is CASSRIPSKYWNTEAFF.